This entry features one TCR beta chain sequence. Its antigen is currently unknown. TCRdb fed the RT-PCR reads into MiXCR, producing one record per CDR3 protein. In the table there are fewer than 350,000 distinct CDR3 sequences, about a fifth of which are singletons. These data come from a study of response to subunit inactivated influenza vaccine. Study-level findings and limits: Few additional T cells are recruited per seasonal influenza vaccination, authors suggested.

The sequencing used PBMCs from blood, collected roughly 20 months after vaccination. The source of this sequence is a man aged 50-75 years who received an inactivated influenza vaccine.

The CDR3 here is CSATIRDFNIQYF. The CDR3 DNA reads as TGCAGTGCTACGATACGGGACTTTAACATTCAGTACTTC. The chain recombines TRBV20-1 with TRBJ2-4, with D possibly matching TRBD2 (6 bases). The germline V and J ends were trimmed by 4 bases and 7 bases, with 14 bases remaining between them. CDR3 length equals 13 residues. Germline V gene data show CDR1 as DFQATT and CDR2 as SNEGSKA (reference sequence).